The 3 T cell receptor beta chains in this list originate from one sample, sequenced in a study of identical twins. TCRdb reprocessed the 5' RACE reads via MiXCR and lists one record per CDR3 protein. The table includes approximately 500,000 distinct CDR3 sequences, more than 20% detected once. These data were also filed under a second study, of T cells expressing NK-cell markers.

Sequencing was performed on CD4+ T cells sorted from blood. These receptors originate from a woman between 18 and 29 years old in good health.

The chain links TRBV7-9 to TRBJ2-3, with 8 bases lining up with TRBD2. This CDR3 is 16 amino acids long. Germline-derived CDR1 and CDR2 are SEHNR and FQNEAQ (reference sequence). Germline trimming cut 6 bases from V and 1 base from J; bases unmatched to any gene: 9. The CDR3 DNA is TGTGCCAGCAGACCACGCGGGGGGCGGGGCACAGATACGCAGTATTTT. The encoded protein is CASRPRGGRGTDTQYF. Filled out from reference TRBV7-9 and TRBJ2-3, the complete variable domain reads DTGVSQNPRHKITKRGQNVTFRCDPISEHNRLYWYRQTLGQGPEFLTYFQNEAQLEKSRLLSDRFSAERPKGSFSTLEIQRTEQGDSAMYLCASRPRGGRGTDTQYFGPGTRLTVL.

J is TRBJ2-5 and V is TRBV10-1, with a tentative D call TRBD1 (5 bases). The V end was cut by 0 bases, the J end by 2 bases, with 7 bases between. The CDR3 runs to 14 residues. Germline lookup yields CDR1 WNHNN and CDR2 SYGVQD (reference sequence). This CDR3 is CASSESAGQETQYF. The CDR3 bases are TGCGCCAGCAGTGAGTCAGCAGGGCAAGAGACCCAGTACTTC.

This rearrangement joins TRBV5-1 to TRBJ1-2, with D unclear. The ends were cut back, 0 bases at V and 7 bases at J, with 10 bases in the middle. The germline V gene has CDR1 SGHRS and CDR2 YFSETQ. The CDR3 contains 13 residues. CDR3 amino acids: CASSLEWRSGYTF. CDR3 bases: TGCGCCAGCAGCTTGGAATGGCGGAGTGGCTACACCTTC.